This T cell receptor beta chain was sequenced for a study of blood T cells in healthy people across ages. This clonotype was seen more than once but under ten times. Trimming left V 2 bases short and J 0 bases short, with 8 bases between. The CDR3 sequence is 14 residues long. Germline lookup yields CDR1 DFQATT and CDR2 SNEGSKA (reference sequence). Together with a sample-barcoded 5' primer, a J-beta primer mix was included in a second PCR lasting roughly 6 to 12 cycles. TCRdb processed the 5' RACE reads anew with MiXCR; each CDR3 protein has one entry. The sample records 800,000 to 950,000 distinct CDR3 sequences, under 35% being singletons. Separately, the same data were catalogued under a study of T cells of mothers and their children. That work states: Related mother-child pairs shared slightly more overlap than unrelated pairs, but the difference was non-significant.

This rearrangement joins TRBV20-1 to TRBJ1-5; unclear D gene. The source material was blood. This clonotype was obtained from a woman aged 40 to 49 in good health. CDR3 amino acids: CSARRENSNQPQHF. In DNA form, the CDR3 reads TGCAGTGCTAGACGGGAAAATAGCAATCAGCCCCAGCATTTT.